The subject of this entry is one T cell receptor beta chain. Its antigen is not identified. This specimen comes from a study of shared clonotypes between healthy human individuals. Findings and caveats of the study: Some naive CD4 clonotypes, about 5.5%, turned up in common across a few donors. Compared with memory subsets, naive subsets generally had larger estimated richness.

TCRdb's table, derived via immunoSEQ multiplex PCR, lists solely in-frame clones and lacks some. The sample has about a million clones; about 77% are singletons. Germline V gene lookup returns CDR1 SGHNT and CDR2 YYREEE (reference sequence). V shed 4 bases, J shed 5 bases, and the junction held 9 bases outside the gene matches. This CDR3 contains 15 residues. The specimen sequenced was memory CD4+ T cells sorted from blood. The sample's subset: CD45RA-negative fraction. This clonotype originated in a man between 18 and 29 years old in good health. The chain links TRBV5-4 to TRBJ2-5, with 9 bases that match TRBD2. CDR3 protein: CASSADSGRGETQYF. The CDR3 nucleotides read TGTGCCAGCAGCGCAGATAGCGGGAGAGGGGAGACCCAGTACTTC.